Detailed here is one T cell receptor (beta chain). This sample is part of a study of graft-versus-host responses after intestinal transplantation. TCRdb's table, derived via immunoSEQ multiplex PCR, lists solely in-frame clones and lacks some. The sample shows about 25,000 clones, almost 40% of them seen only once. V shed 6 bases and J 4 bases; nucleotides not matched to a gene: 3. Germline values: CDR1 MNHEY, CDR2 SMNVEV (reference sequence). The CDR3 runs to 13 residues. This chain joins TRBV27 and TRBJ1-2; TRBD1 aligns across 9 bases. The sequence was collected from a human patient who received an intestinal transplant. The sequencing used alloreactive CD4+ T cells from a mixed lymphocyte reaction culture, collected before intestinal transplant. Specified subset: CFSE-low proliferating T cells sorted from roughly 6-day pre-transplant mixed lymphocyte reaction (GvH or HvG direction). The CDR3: CASSRTGAYGYTF. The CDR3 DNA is TGTGCCAGCAGCCGGACAGGGGCCTATGGCTACACCTTC.